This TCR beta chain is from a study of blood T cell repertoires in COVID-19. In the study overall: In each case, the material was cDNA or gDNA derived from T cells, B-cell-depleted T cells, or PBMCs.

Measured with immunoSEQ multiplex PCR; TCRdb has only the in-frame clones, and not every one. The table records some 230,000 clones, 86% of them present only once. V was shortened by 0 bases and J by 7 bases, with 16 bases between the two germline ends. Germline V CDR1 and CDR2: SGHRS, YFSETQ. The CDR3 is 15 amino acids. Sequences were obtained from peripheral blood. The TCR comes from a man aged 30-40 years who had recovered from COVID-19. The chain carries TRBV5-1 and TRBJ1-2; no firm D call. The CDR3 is CASSLASRPGTGYTF. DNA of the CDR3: TGCGCCAGCAGCTTGGCGAGTCGGCCAGGTACTGGCTACACCTTC.